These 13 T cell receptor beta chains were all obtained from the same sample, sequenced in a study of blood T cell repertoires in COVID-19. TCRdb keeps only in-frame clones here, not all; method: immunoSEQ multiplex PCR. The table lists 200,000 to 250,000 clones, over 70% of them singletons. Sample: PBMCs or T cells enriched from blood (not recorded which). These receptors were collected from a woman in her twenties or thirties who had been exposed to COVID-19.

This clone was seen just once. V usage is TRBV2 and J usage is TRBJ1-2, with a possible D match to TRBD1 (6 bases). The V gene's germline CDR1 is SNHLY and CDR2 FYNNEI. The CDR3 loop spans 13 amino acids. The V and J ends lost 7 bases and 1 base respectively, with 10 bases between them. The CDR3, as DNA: TGTGCCAGCATTAAGGGGGTTAACTATGGCTACACCTTC. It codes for CASIKGVNYGYTF. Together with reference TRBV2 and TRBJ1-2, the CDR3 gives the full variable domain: EPEVTQTPSHQVTQMGQEVILRCVPISNHLYFYWYRQILGQKVEFLVSFYNNEISEKSEIFDDQFSVERPDGSNFTLKIRSTKLEDSAMYFCASIKGVNYGYTFGSGTRLTVV.

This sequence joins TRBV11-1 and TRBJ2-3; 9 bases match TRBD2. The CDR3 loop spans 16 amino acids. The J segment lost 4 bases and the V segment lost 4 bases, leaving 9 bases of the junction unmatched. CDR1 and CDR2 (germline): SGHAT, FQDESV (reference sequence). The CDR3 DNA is TGTGCCAGCAGCTCGCGGATAGCGGGAGTGGCAGATACGCAGTATTTT. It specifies CASSSRIAGVADTQYF.

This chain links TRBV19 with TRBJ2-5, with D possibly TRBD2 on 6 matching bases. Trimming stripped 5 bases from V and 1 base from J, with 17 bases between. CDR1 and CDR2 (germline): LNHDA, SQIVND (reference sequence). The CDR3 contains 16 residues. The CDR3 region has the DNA TGTGCCAGTAGTCTGCGGGACCGACATATCCAAGAGACCCAGTACTTC. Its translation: CASSLRDRHIQETQYF.

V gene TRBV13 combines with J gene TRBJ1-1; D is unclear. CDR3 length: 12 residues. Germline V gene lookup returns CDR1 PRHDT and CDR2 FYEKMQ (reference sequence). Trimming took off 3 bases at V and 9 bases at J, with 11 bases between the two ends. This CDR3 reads CASSFGSLKAFF. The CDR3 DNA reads TGTGCCAGCAGCTTCGGGAGTCTAAAAGCTTTCTTT.

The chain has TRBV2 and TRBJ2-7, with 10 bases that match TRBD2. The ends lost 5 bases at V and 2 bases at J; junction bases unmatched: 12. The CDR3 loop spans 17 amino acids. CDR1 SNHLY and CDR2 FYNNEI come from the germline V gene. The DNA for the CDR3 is TGTGCCAGCAGTCTAGGGCCCTCTAGCGGGAGCACCTACGAGCAGTACTTC. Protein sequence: CASSLGPSSGSTYEQYF.

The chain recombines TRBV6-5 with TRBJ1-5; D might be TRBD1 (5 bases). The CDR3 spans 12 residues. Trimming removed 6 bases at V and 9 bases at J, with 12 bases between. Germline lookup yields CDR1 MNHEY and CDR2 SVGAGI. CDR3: CASRQGERPQHF. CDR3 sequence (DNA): TGTGCCAGCAGGCAGGGTGAGCGGCCCCAGCATTTT.

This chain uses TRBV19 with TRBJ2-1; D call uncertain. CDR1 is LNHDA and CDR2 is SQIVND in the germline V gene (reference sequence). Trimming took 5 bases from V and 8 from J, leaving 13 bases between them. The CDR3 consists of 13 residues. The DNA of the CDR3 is TGTGCCAGTAGTCGACTCCTCTCAGATGAGCAGTTCTTC. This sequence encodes CASSRLLSDEQFF.

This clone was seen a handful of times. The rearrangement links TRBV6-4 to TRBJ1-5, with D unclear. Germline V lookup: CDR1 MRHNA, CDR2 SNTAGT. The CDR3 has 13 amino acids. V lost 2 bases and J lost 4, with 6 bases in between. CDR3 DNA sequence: TGTGCCAGCAGTGACGGGGAGAATCAGCCCCAGCATTTT. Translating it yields CASSDGENQPQHF.

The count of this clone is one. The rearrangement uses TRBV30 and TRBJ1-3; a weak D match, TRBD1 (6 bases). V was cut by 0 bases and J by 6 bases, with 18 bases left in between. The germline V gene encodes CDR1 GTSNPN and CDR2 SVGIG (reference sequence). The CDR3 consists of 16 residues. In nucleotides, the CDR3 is TGTGCCTGGAGTGTACTAGGCAGGGGCATCATAAACACCATATATTTT. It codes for CAWSVLGRGIINTIYF.

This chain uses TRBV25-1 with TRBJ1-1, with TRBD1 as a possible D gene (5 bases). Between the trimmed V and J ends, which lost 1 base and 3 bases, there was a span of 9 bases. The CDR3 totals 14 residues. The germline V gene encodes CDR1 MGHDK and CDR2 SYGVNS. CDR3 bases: TGTGCCAGCAGTGAATTCGGGGGGTACACTGAAGCTTTCTTT. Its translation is CASSEFGGYTEAFF.

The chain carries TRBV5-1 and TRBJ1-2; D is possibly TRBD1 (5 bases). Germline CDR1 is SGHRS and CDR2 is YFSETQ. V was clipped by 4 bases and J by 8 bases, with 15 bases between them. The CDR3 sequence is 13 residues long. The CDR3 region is CASSEPGYQGYTF. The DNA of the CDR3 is TGCGCCAGCAGCGAACCAGGGTACCAGGGCTACACCTTC.

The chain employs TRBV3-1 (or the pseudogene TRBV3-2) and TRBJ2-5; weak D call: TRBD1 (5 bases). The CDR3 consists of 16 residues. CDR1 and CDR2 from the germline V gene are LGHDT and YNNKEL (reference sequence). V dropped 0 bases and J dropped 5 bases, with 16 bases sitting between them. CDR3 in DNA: TGTGCCAGCAGCCAAGACCCCGGCAGGGCTTTTGAGACCCAGTACTTC. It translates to CASSQDPGRAFETQYF.

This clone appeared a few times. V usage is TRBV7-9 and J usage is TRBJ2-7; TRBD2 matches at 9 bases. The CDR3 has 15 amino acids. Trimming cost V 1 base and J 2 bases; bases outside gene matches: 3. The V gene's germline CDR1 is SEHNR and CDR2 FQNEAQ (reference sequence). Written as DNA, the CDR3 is TGTGCCAGCAGCTTAGGGGCTAGCGGGGCCTACGAGCAGTACTTC. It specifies CASSLGASGAYEQYF. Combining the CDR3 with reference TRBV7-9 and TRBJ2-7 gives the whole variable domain DTGVSQNPRHKITKRGQNVTFRCDPISEHNRLYWYRQTLGQGPEFLTYFQNEAQLEKSRLLSDRFSAERPKGSFSTLEIQRTEQGDSAMYLCASSLGASGAYEQYFGPGTRLTVT.